The 29 T cell receptor beta chains presented below share a single source sample, sequenced in a study of blood T cells in healthy people across ages. Then a second PCR, running about 6 to 12 cycles, was carried out with a sample-barcoded 5' primer and a J-beta primer mix. TCRdb called the 5' RACE reads again in MiXCR, with one record for every CDR3 protein. The table includes 920,000 or so distinct CDR3 sequences, 45% detected once. Specimen: blood. These receptors all come from a woman aged 55-70 years in good health.

DNA of the CDR3: TGTGCCAGCAGCTTAAACAACTACAATGAGCAGTTCTTC. This translates into CASSLNNYNEQFF. This chain uses TRBV7-2 with TRBJ2-1; unclear D gene. Germline V CDR1 and CDR2: SGHTA, FQGNSA. V lost 2 bases and J lost 3, with 5 bases in between. This CDR3 spans 13 amino acids.

V and J are TRBV7-9 and TRBJ1-2; perhaps TRBD1 as D (5 bases). Germline-derived CDR1 and CDR2 are SEHNR and FQNEAQ (reference sequence). The CDR3 contains 14 residues. Trimming took 5 bases from V and 8 from J, leaving 18 bases between them. CDR3 loop: CASSPRDFEGGYTF. The CDR3 nucleotides are TGTGCCAGCAGCCCCCGGGACTTCGAGGGAGGCTACACCTTC.

The V call is TRBV27, the J call TRBJ2-7; D is unclear. CDR3 size: 15 residues. CDR1 is MNHEY and CDR2 is SMNVEV in the germline V gene (reference sequence). The germline V and J ends were trimmed by 4 bases and 0 bases, with 13 bases remaining between them. As DNA, the CDR3 is TGTGCCAGCAGTTCGGCGGCGCGACTCTCCTACGAGCAGTACTTC. Protein sequence: CASSSAARLSYEQYF.

This clonotype was counted between two and nine times. The chain has TRBV7-2 and TRBJ2-7; D is unresolved. The ends were cut back, 4 bases at V and 3 bases at J, with 19 bases in the middle. The CDR3 totals 16 residues. Germline values: CDR1 SGHTA, CDR2 FQGNSA. The CDR3, as DNA: TGTGCCAGCAGCTCCCGACGCGGCAGGTCGTACTACGAGCAGTACTTC. This encodes CASSSRRGRSYYEQYF.

J is TRBJ2-4 and V is TRBV28; 9 positions agree with TRBD1. The J call may be faulty, since TRBJ2-7 better matches the DNA end. This CDR3 has 13 residues. The germline V gene encodes CDR1 MDHEN and CDR2 SYDVKM. The CDR3 reads CASSVGDRVEQYF. CDR3 nucleotide sequence: TGTGCCAGCAGTGTAGGGGACAGGGTCGAGCAGTACTTC.

The rearrangement uses TRBV29-1 and TRBJ2-5, with TRBD2 as a possible D gene (6 bases). The end of the DNA fits TRBJ2-7 better, so the J call may be wrong. CDR1 is SQVTM and CDR2 is ANQGSEA in the germline V gene. The CDR3 has 14 residues. CDR3 in amino acids: CSVEKGAGSYEQYF. CDR3 in DNA: TGCAGCGTTGAAAAGGGAGCGGGTAGCTACGAGCAGTACTTC.

In this sample, this clonotype turned up a few times. V gene TRBV18 combines with J gene TRBJ1-2; 7 nucleotides match TRBD1. This CDR3 comprises 15 residues. J was trimmed by 1 base and V by 2 bases; bases with no gene match: 4. CDR1 and CDR2 from the germline V gene are KGHSH and LQKENI. The CDR3 DNA reads as TGTGCCAGCTCACCAAGACAGGGAAATAACTATGGCTACACCTTC. It specifies CASSPRQGNNYGYTF.

This clonotype has only a few counts. The chain recombines TRBV28 with TRBJ2-5, with 10 bases that match TRBD2. CDR1 is MDHEN and CDR2 is SYDVKM in the germline V gene. The CDR3 has 16 amino acids. V shed 1 base, J shed 2 bases, and the junction held 4 bases outside the gene matches. The CDR3: CASSLSSGSGQETQYF. The CDR3 DNA is TGTGCCAGCAGTTTATCTAGCGGGAGTGGACAAGAGACCCAGTACTTC.

The chain joins TRBV29-1 to TRBJ1-5; D may be TRBD1 (6 bases). The CDR3 loop spans 12 amino acids. Between the trimmed V and J ends, which lost 4 bases and 3 bases, there was a span of 7 bases. Germline CDR1 and CDR2: SQVTM and ANQGSEA. The CDR3 DNA is TGCAGCGTTGGGACAGTCAATCAGCCCCAGCATTTT. It codes for CSVGTVNQPQHF.

V and J are TRBV9 and TRBJ2-1, with D maybe TRBD2 (5 bases). Trimming took 2 bases from V and 4 from J, leaving 13 bases between them. CDR3 size: 15 residues. Per germline, CDR1 SGDLS and CDR2 YYNGEE. In nucleotides, the CDR3 is TGTGCCAGCAGCGTCGGAGGACCCACATACAATGAGCAGTTCTTC. Translating it yields CASSVGGPTYNEQFF.

The CDR3 sequence is CSARDSQGPTHEQFF. CDR3 DNA sequence: TGCAGTGCTAGAGATAGCCAGGGACCGACTCATGAGCAGTTCTTC. This chain uses TRBV20-1 with TRBJ2-1; D could derive from TRBD1 or TRBD2 (5 bases each). In germline, CDR1 is DFQATT, CDR2 SNEGSKA (reference sequence). Trimming took 0 bases from V and 8 from J, leaving 17 bases between them. The CDR3 has 15 residues.

This chain connects TRBV6-5 to TRBJ2-2; D is uncertain. Germline CDR1 is MNHEY and CDR2 is SVGAGI. V was trimmed by 7 bases and J by 1 base, leaving 13 bases between them. The CDR3 has 15 residues. CDR3: CASMNERGNTGELFF. CDR3 bases: TGTGCCAGCATGAACGAAAGAGGGAACACCGGGGAGCTGTTTTTT.

The chain carries TRBV7-2 and TRBJ2-5; TRBD1 aligns across 7 bases. Near its end, the DNA agrees better with TRBJ2-7, so the J call may be wrong. The CDR3 totals 14 residues. The germline V gene encodes CDR1 SGHTA and CDR2 FQGNSA. The CDR3 DNA reads as TGTGCCAGCAGAAGTGGAACGACAGGGTACGAGCAGTACTTC. Encoded protein: CASRSGTTGYEQYF.

On this clonotype: Mismatch with germline at one junction end may stem from a read error. This chain uses TRBV20-1 with TRBJ2-5, with D perhaps given as TRBD1 or TRBD2 (5 bases each). CDR3 length equals 15 residues. Germline V gives CDR1 DFQATT, CDR2 SNEGSKA (reference sequence). CDR3 sequence: CSAARDPSGSETRYF. In nucleotides, the CDR3 is TGCAGTGCTGCCCGGGACCCAAGCGGTTCCGAGACCCGGTACTTC.

V gene TRBV29-1 combines with J gene TRBJ2-4; possibly TRBD1 or TRBD2 for D (5 bases each). Germline assignment: CDR1 SQVTM and CDR2 ANQGSEA. This CDR3 has 14 amino acids. Trimming left V 4 bases short and J 7 bases short, with 17 bases between. CDR3 sequence: CSVGALSGRNIQYF. For the CDR3, the DNA is TGCAGCGTTGGAGCCCTATCGGGGCGGAACATTCAGTACTTC.

The V call is TRBV29-1, the J call TRBJ2-7; TRBD1 might be the D (5 bases). The V end lost 5 bases, the J end lost 4 bases, and 15 bases lay between the germline ends. CDR1 is SQVTM and CDR2 is ANQGSEA in the germline V gene. The CDR3 is 13 amino acids. The CDR3 DNA sequence: TGCAGCGTTTTGGCAGGGCTAAGGTACGAGCAGTACTTC. This encodes CSVLAGLRYEQYF.

The chain couples TRBV6-6 to TRBJ2-7, with a tentative D call TRBD2 (6 bases). Matching the DNA end better, TRBJ2-5 makes the J call doubtful. The CDR3 runs 15 residues. The germline CDR1 and CDR2 sequences are MNHNY and SVGAGI (reference sequence). CDR3 amino acids: CASSYEGIRGETQYF. The CDR3 region has the DNA TGTGCCAGCAGTTACGAGGGCATCCGGGGGGAGACCCAGTACTTC.

Ten or more counts support this clonotype. This chain joins TRBV3-1 and TRBJ1-2; D not resolved. With 4 bases removed from V and 4 bases from J, the gap between germline ends came to 13 bases. This CDR3 spans 14 amino acids. CDR1 LGHDT and CDR2 YNNKEL come from the germline V gene (reference sequence). The CDR3 DNA is TGTGCCAGCAGCCCTTTCGGACTGACCTATGGCTACACCTTC. This encodes CASSPFGLTYGYTF. Complete variable domain (other parts from reference TRBV3-1 and TRBJ1-2): DTAVSQTPKYLVTQMGNDKSIKCEQNLGHDTMYWYKQDSKKFLKIMFSYNNKELIINETVPNRFSPKSPDKAHLNLHINSLELGDSAVYFCASSPFGLTYGYTFGSGTRLTVV.

This clonotype was observed a single time. V usage is TRBV6-5 and J usage is TRBJ2-1; D remains ambiguous. The CDR3 totals 14 residues. The germline gives CDR1 MNHEY, CDR2 SVGAGI. Trimming took 3 bases from V and 6 from J, leaving 12 bases between them. CDR3 DNA: TGTGCCAGCAGTTATTGGGAATCGGGCAATGAGCAGTTCTTC. This translates into CASSYWESGNEQFF.

On this clonotype: Its ends do not fully match the called genes, so a read error is possible. The V and J genes are TRBV7-2 and TRBJ2-1; D unclear. The CDR3 consists of 13 residues. CDR1 is SGHTA and CDR2 is FQGNSA in the germline V gene. The CDR3 bases are TGTGCCAGCAGCCCGGAGAATTACAATGAGGAGTTCTTC. It yields the protein CASSPENYNEEFF.

This clonotype was seen once. J is TRBJ2-3 and V is TRBV12-5, with 11 bases matching TRBD1. The CDR3 runs 18 residues. The germline CDR1 and CDR2 sequences are LGHNT and FRNRAP. The ends lost 1 base at V and 5 bases at J; junction bases unmatched: 11. The CDR3, as DNA: TGTGCTAGTGGTTTGGAAAAATCCGGGACAGGGGGGATAGATACGCAGTATTTT. Residues: CASGLEKSGTGGIDTQYF. The full variable domain, in which reference TRBV12-5 and TRBJ2-3 provide the parts outside the CDR3, is DARVTQTPRHKVTEMGQEVTMRCQPILGHNTVFWYRQTMMQGLELLAYFRNRAPLDDSGMPKDRFSAEMPDATLATLKIQPSEPRDSAVYFCASGLEKSGTGGIDTQYFGPGTRLTVL.

The rearrangement links TRBV27 to TRBJ2-1, with unresolved D. The V gene lost 3 bases and the J gene lost 6 bases, with 18 bases spanning the gap. Germline V lookup: CDR1 MNHEY, CDR2 SMNVEV (reference sequence). The CDR3 consists of 16 residues. In DNA form, the CDR3 reads TGTGCCAGCAGTTTTTATGGCCGAACCGTCGCCAATGAGCAGTTCTTC. It specifies CASSFYGRTVANEQFF.

The V call is TRBV2, the J call TRBJ2-7; 8 bases are a match to TRBD1. CDR1 SNHLY and CDR2 FYNNEI come from the germline V gene. CDR3 length equals 14 residues. J was trimmed by 5 bases and V by 1 base; bases with no gene match: 4. As DNA, the CDR3 is TGTGCCAGCAGTGAAGACGGACAGGGCCACGAGCAGTACTTC. It translates to CASSEDGQGHEQYF.

There are a few counts of this clonotype. The chain uses TRBV20-1 and TRBJ2-7, with TRBD2 as a possible D gene (7 bases). Trimming removed 4 bases at V and 6 bases at J, with 22 bases between. CDR3 length equals 15 residues. Germline lookup yields CDR1 DFQATT and CDR2 SNEGSKA (reference sequence). The CDR3 nucleotides are TGCAGTGCTAAGCGGGACACCCGCCTCCTCTCCGAGCAGTACTTC. Residues: CSAKRDTRLLSEQYF.

V is TRBV25-1 and J is TRBJ1-4, with 10 bases lining up with TRBD1. V was clipped by 3 bases and J by 7 bases; unmatched bases: 5. CDR3 length: 15 amino acids. CDR1 and CDR2 from the germline V gene are MGHDK and SYGVNS. In nucleotides, the CDR3 is TGTGCCAGCAGTGACCGACAGGGGGCGCGTGAAAAACTGTTTTTT. Translation: CASSDRQGAREKLFF.

This clonotype came up once. The chain is built from TRBV6-1 and TRBJ2-1, with a tentative D call TRBD1 (5 bases). Near its end, the DNA agrees better with TRBJ2-7, so the J call may be wrong. The germline V gene encodes CDR1 MNHNS and CDR2 SASEGT. The CDR3 is 16 residues long. The CDR3 protein is CASTVGPTPGINEQYF. In DNA, the CDR3 is TGTGCCAGCACTGTGGGCCCTACCCCAGGGATAAACGAGCAGTACTTC.

This CDR3 reads CASSHLAGGLVDNEQFF. In DNA form, the CDR3 reads TGCGCCAGCAGCCACCTAGCGGGAGGGCTTGTGGACAATGAGCAGTTCTTC. J is TRBJ2-1 and V is TRBV4-1; 12 bases align to TRBD2. Germline loops: CDR1 MGHRA, CDR2 YSYEKL. J lost 5 bases, V lost 3 bases, and 8 bases had no gene match. This CDR3 region has 17 residues.

This clonotype has only a few counts. The CDR3 coding sequence is TGTGCCAGCAGCTTAGGCCGCGGGACCCATGAGCAGTTCTTC. Encoded protein: CASSLGRGTHEQFF. The chain uses TRBV11-2 and TRBJ2-1; TRBD2 is a possible D gene (6 bases). CDR3 size: 14 residues. V was trimmed by 1 base and J by 8 bases, leaving 12 bases between them. From germline, CDR1 is SGHAT and CDR2 FQNNGV. Full variable domain (rest looked up from reference TRBV11-2 and TRBJ2-1): EAGVAQSPRYKIIEKRQSVAFWCNPISGHATLYWYQQILGQGPKLLIQFQNNGVVDDSQLPKDRFSAERLKGVDSTLKIQPAKLEDSAVYLCASSLGRGTHEQFFGPGTRLTVL.

This clonotype was counted between two and nine times. The chain uses TRBV6-6 and TRBJ2-3, with 7 bases fitting TRBD2. V dropped 6 bases and J dropped 2; count of bases not matched to a gene: 8. Germline CDR1 reads MNHNY; CDR2 reads SVGAGI (reference sequence). This CDR3 region has 15 residues. In nucleotides, the CDR3 is TGTGCCAGCAGACCGGGACTATCGATCACAGATACGCAGTATTTT. Translation gives CASRPGLSITDTQYF.